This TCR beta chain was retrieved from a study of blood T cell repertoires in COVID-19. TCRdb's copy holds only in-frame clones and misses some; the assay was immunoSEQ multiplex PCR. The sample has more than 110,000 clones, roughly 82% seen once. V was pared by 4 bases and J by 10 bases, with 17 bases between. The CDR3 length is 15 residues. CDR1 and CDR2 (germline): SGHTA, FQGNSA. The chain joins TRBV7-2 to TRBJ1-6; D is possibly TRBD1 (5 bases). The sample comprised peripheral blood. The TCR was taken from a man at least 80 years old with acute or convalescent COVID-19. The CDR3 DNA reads TGTGCCAGCAGCTCCTATCCAGGGTCAAGCTCACCCCTCCACTTT. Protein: CASSSYPGSSSPLHF. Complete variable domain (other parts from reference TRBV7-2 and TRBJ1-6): GAGVSQSPSNKVTEKGKDVELRCDPISGHTALYWYRQSLGQGLEFLIYFQGNSAPDKSGLPSDRFSAERTGGSVSTLTIQRTQQEDSAVYLCASSSYPGSSSPLHFGNGTRLTVT.